This T cell receptor beta chain was captured in a study of beta chain features in type 1 diabetes. As for this clone: Its antigen is still unknown.

V shed 4 bases, J shed 8 bases, and the junction held 3 bases outside the gene matches. The CDR3 length is 13 residues. Germline CDR1 is SGHNT and CDR2 is YYREEE (reference sequence). Study results and caveats: For type 1 diabetes patients, VDJ junctions showed fewer insertions and more deletions. In the patient group, naive, central memory and Treg TCRB repertoires seemed more alike than in the healthy donor group.

Reverse transcribing all isolated RNA meant expressed TCRB transcripts were sequenced. Libraries were prepared by immunoSEQ multiplex PCR; TCRdb keeps only in-frame clonotypes and omits some of them. The sample shows hundreds of thousands of clones, 7% to 9% of them seen only once. The receptor was derived from a young woman in good health. The sequenced material came from central memory CD4+ T cells from blood. The chain combines TRBV5-4 with TRBJ1-2, with TRBD1 matching over 12 bases. The CDR3 region has the DNA TGTGCCAGCAGCGCCGGGACAGGGGGCGGCTACACCTTC. It encodes CASSAGTGGGYTF. The full variable domain, its missing parts supplied by reference TRBV5-4 and TRBJ1-2, is ETGVTQSPTHLIKTRGQQVTLRCSSQSGHNTVSWYQQALGQGPQFIFQYYREEENGRGNFPPRFSGLQFPNYSSELNVNALELDDSALYLCASSAGTGGGYTFGSGTRLTVV.